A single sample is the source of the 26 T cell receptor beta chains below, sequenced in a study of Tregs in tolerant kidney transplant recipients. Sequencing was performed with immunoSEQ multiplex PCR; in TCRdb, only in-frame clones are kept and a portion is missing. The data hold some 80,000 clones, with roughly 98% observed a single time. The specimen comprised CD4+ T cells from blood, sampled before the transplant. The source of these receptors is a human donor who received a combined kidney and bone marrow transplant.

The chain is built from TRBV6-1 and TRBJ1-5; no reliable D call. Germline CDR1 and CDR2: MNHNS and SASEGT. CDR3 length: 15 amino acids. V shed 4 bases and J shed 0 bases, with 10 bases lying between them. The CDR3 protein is CASSVEGASNQPQHF. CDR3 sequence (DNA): TGTGCCAGCAGTGTCGAGGGAGCTAGCAATCAGCCCCAGCATTTT.

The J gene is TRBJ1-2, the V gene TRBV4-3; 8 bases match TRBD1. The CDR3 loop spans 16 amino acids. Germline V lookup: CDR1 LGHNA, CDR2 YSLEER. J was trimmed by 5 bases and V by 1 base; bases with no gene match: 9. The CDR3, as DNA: TGCGCCAGCAGCCAAGCGCTGGCGGGACAGGCATATGGCTACACCTTC. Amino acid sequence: CASSQALAGQAYGYTF.

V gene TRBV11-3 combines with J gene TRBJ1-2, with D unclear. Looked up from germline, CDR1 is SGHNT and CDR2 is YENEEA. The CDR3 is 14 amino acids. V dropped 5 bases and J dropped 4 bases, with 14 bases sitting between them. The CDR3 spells CASSLAGVGYGYTF. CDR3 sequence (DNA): TGTGCCAGCAGCCTCGCCGGGGTGGGCTATGGCTACACCTTC.

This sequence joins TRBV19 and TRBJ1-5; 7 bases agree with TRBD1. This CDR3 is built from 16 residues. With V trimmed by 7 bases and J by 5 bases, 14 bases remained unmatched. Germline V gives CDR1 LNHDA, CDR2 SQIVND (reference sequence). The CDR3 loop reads CASTPSDRTNYQPQHF. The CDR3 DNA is TGTGCCAGTACCCCCTCGGACAGGACAAACTATCAGCCCCAGCATTTT.

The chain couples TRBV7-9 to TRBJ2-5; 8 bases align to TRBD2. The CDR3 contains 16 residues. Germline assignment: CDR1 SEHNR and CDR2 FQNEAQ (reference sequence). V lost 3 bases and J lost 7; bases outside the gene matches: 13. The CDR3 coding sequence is TGTGCCAGCAGCTTGGGGACTAGTCCCGAGGCGGGGACCCAGTACTTC. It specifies CASSLGTSPEAGTQYF.

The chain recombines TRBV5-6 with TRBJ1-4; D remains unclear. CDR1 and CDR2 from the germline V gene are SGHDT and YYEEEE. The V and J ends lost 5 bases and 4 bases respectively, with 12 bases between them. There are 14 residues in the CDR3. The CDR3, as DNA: TGTGCCAGCAGTCGGCGGGCTGGTAATGAAAAACTGTTTTTT. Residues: CASSRRAGNEKLFF.

The chain's CDR3 is CASSRTGRLDSPLHF. CDR3 nucleotides: TGTGCCAGCAGCAGGACAGGTCGCTTAGATTCACCCCTCCACTTT. The chain has TRBV5-5 and TRBJ1-6, with TRBD1 identical over 7 bases. Trimming took 4 bases from V and 8 from J; bases not matched to a gene: 9. There are 15 residues in the CDR3. Germline V gene lookup returns CDR1 SGHKS and CDR2 YYEKEE (reference sequence).

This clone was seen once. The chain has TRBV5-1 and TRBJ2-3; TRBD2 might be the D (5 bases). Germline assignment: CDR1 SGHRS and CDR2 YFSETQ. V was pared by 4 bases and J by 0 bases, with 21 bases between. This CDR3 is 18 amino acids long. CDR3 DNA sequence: TGCGCCAGCAGCGTGGACTCTCGCCATGCCTCTAGCACAGATACGCAGTATTTT. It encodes CASSVDSRHASSTDTQYF.

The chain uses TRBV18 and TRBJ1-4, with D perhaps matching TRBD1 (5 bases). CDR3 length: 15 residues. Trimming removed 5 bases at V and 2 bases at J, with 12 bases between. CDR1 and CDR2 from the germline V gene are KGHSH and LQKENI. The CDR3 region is CASSTQGGTNEKLFF. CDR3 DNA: TGTGCCAGCTCAACGCAGGGCGGCACTAATGAAAAACTGTTTTTT.

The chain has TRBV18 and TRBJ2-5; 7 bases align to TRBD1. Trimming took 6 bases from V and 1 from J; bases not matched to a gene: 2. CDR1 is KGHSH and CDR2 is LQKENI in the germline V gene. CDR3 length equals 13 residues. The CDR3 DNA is TGTGCCAGCTCCGGGACAGTCCAAGAGACCCAGTACTTC. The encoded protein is CASSGTVQETQYF.

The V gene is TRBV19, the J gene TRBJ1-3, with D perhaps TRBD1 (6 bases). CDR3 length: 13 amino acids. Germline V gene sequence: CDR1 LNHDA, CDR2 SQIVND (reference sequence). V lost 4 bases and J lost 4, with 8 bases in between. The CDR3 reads CASSRGQGNTIYF. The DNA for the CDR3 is TGTGCCAGTAGTAGGGGGCAAGGAAACACCATATATTTT.

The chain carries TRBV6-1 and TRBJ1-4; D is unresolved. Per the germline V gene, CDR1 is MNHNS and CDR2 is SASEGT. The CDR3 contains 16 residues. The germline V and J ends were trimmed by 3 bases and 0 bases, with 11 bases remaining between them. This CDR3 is CASSERRIATNEKLFF. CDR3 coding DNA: TGTGCCAGCAGTGAGAGGAGGATTGCAACTAATGAAAAACTGTTTTTT.

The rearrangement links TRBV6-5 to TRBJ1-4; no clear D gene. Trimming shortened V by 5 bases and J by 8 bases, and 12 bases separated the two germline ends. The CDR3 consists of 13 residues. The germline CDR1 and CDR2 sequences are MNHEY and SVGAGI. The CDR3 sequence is CASSGRRKEKLFF. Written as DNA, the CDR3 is TGTGCCAGCAGTGGCAGGAGGAAGGAAAAACTGTTTTTT.

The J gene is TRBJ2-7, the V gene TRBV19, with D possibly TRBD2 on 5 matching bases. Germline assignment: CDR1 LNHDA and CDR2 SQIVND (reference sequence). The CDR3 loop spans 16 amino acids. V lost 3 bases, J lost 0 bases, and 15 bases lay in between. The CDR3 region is CASSMRLAQSSYEQYF. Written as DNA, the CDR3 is TGTGCCAGTAGTATGAGGTTAGCGCAAAGCTCCTACGAGCAGTACTTC.

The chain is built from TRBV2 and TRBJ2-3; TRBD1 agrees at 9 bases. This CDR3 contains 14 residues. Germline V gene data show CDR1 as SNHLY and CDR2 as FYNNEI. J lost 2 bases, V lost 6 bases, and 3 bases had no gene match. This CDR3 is CASSWDRDTDTQYF. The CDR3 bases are TGTGCCAGCAGCTGGGACAGGGACACAGATACGCAGTATTTT.

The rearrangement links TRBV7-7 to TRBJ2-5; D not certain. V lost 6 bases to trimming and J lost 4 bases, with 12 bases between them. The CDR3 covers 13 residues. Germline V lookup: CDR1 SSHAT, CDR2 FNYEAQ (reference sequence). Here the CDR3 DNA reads TGTGCCAGCAGTTTGAGCCAGGTAGAGACCCAGTACTTC. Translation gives CASSLSQVETQYF.

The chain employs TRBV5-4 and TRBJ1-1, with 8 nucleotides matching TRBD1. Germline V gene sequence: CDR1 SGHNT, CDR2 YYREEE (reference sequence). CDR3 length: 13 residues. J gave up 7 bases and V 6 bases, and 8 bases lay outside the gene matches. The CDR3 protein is CASKLRDRSEAFF. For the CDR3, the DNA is TGTGCCAGCAAATTGAGGGACAGGAGTGAAGCTTTCTTT.

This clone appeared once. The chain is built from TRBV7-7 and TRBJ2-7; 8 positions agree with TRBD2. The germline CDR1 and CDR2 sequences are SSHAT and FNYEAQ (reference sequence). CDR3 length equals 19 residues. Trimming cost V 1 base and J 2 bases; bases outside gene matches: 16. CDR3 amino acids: CASSLDYPGWTSRPYEQYF. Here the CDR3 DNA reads TGTGCCAGCAGCTTAGATTATCCGGGGTGGACTAGCAGACCCTACGAGCAGTACTTC.

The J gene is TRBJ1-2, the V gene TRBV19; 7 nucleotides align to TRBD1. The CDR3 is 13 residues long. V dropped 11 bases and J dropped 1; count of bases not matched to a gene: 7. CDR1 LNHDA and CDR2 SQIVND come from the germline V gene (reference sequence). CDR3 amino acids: CAGRDSYNYGYTF. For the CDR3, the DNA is TGTGCCGGTCGGGACAGTTATAACTATGGCTACACCTTC.

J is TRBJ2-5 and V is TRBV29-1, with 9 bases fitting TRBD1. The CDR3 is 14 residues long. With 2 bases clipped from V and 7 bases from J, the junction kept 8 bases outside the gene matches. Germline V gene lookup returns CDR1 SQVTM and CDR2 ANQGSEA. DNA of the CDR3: TGCAGCGTTGAACTCCCGGGACAGGGTGTGACCCAGTACTTC. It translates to CSVELPGQGVTQYF.

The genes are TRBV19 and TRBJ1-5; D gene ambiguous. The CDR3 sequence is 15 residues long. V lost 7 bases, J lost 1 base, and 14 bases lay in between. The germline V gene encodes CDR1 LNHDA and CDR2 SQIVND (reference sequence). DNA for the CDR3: TGTGCCAGTATGCGCGAGTTCGCAAGCAATCAGCCCCAGCATTTT. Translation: CASMREFASNQPQHF.

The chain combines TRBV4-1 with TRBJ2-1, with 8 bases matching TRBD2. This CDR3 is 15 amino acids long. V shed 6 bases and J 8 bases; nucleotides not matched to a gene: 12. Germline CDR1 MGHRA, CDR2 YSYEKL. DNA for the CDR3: TGCGCCAGCAGGATGGGTGGCGGGAGGAGCTATGAGCAGTTCTTC. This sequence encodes CASRMGGGRSYEQFF.

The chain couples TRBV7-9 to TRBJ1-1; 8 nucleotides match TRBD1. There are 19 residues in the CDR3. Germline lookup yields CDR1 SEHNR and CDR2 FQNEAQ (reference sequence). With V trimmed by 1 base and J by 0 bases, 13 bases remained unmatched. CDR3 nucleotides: TGTGCCAGCAGCTTAGTTCGGGGGGACAGGATCACGATGAACACTGAAGCTTTCTTT. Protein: CASSLVRGDRITMNTEAFF.

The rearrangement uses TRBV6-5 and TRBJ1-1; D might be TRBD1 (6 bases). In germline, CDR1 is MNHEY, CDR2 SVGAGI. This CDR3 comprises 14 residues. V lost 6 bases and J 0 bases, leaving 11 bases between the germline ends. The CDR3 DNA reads TGTGCCAGCAGCCGGACAGAAATGAACACTGAAGCTTTCTTT. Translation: CASSRTEMNTEAFF.

The CDR3 region has the DNA TGTGCCAGTAGTGAGGACATGAACACTGAAGCTTTCTTT. Protein sequence: CASSEDMNTEAFF. The rearrangement links TRBV19 to TRBJ1-1; the D gene is possibly TRBD1 (5 bases). The CDR3 consists of 13 residues. The V gene lost 5 bases and the J gene lost 0 bases, with 7 bases spanning the gap. CDR1 and CDR2 from the germline V gene are LNHDA and SQIVND (reference sequence). Complete variable domain (other parts from reference TRBV19 and TRBJ1-1): DGGITQSPKYLFRKEGQNVTLSCEQNLNHDAMYWYRQDPGQGLRLIYYSQIVNDFQKGDIAEGYSVSREKKESFPLTVTSAQKNPTAFYLCASSEDMNTEAFFGQGTRLTVV.

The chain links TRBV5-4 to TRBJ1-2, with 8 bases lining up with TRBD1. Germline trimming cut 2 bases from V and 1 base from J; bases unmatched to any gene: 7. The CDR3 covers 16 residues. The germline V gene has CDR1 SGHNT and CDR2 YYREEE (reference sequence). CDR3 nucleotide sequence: TGTGCCAGCAGCTTAGGACAGGGCCTGATTAACTATGGCTACACCTTC. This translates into CASSLGQGLINYGYTF.